A selection of T cell receptor beta chains follows, all from one sample in a study of blood T cell repertoires in COVID-19. Only in-frame clones appear in the TCRdb table, and some are missing; sequencing was by immunoSEQ multiplex PCR. The table records 140,000 or so clones, 65% to 85% of them present only once. The sample taken for sequencing was peripheral blood. These receptors came from a human donor in a cohort sampled during active COVID-19. CDR3s include the opening cysteine and the closing phenylalanine or tryptophan. The D gene is left open where the match is weak. Clone size is shown for a subset of rows, as once, few, many or a class of expanded clone.

d_call	v_call	clone_size	j_call	cdr3_nt	cdr3_aa
TRBD1	TRBV28	.	TRBJ2-7	TGTGCCAGCAACCCAGGGGGTTACGAGCAGTACTTC	CASNPGGYEQYF
TRBD1	TRBV5-1	.	TRBJ1-1	TGCGCCAGCAGCGTTTCACAGGGGAGCGGCACTGAAGCTTTCTTT	CASSVSQGSGTEAFF
.	TRBV27	.	TRBJ2-7	TGTGCCAGCAAACCACGAGGGTTCTCCTACGAGCAGTACTTC	CASKPRGFSYEQYF
TRBD2	TRBV19	.	TRBJ2-1	TGTGCCAGTAGTATGGGTAGCGGGGGGGTCAATGAGCAGTTCTTC	CASSMGSGGVNEQFF
TRBD1	TRBV10-3	.	TRBJ1-1	TGTGCCATCACGGAGGGACAGCAGAACACTGAAGCTTTCTTT	CAITEGQQNTEAFF
TRBD1	TRBV5-1	once	TRBJ1-1	TGCGCCAGCAGCCTGACAGGGGACACTGAAGCTTTCTTT	CASSLTGDTEAFF
.	TRBV27	once	TRBJ2-5	TGTGCCAGCAGTTTCAGAGGGACCCAGTACTTC	CASSFRGTQYF
TRBD1	TRBV19	.	TRBJ1-4	TGTGCCAGTAGTCCCCGGGGTCTGGGACAGGGAGAAAAACTGTTTTTT	CASSPRGLGQGEKLFF
.	TRBV4-1	many	TRBJ2-2	TGCGCCAGCACGCCGGGGGCGAACACCGGGGAGCTGTTTTTT	CASTPGANTGELFF
.	TRBV10-3	.	TRBJ1-6	TGTGCCAAAAGACAGGAGACCTCTTCACCCCTCCACTTT	CAKRQETSSPLHF
TRBD1	TRBV5-5	.	TRBJ1-2	TGTGCCAGCAGCTTGGTGGGACAGGGGGCCCGTGGCTACACCTTC	CASSLVGQGARGYTF
.	TRBV19	.	TRBJ1-5	TGTGCCAGTAGTATGGTAACAGTGAATAGCAATCAGCCCCAGCATTTT	CASSMVTVNSNQPQHF
TRBD2	TRBV7-2	.	TRBJ2-7	TGTGCCAGCAGCTTAGCGTGGCGGGGGTACGAGCAGTACTTC	CASSLAWRGYEQYF
.	TRBV19	few	TRBJ1-5	TGTGCCAGTAGTGCGGTGTCGTCCCAGCATTTT	CASSAVSSQHF
TRBD1	TRBV6-2/TRBV6-3	.	TRBJ1-6	TGTGCCAGCAGTAACAGGGGCTATAATTCACCCCTCCACTTT	CASSNRGYNSPLHF
TRBD1	TRBV5-1	.	TRBJ1-1	TGCGCCAGCAGCCTACTCCGGGACAGGGGGCGACAGAACACTGAAGCTTTCTTT	CASSLLRDRGRQNTEAFF
TRBD2	TRBV5-6	.	TRBJ2-1	TGTGCCAGCAGCTCCGATCTAGCGGGGGGGCCTTACAATGAGCAGTTCTTC	CASSSDLAGGPYNEQFF
.	TRBV9	.	TRBJ2-6	TGTGCCAGCAGCCCAGGGGCGGGGGCCAACGTCCTGACTTTC	CASSPGAGANVLTF
TRBD1	TRBV10-1	.	TRBJ2-7	TGCGCCAGCAGTGGGGGACAGGGGGCGTACGAGCAGTACTTC	CASSGGQGAYEQYF
TRBD1	TRBV15	.	TRBJ1-4	TGTGCCACCAGCAGAGGGAACAGGGGGCGTGATAAAGCTAATGAAAAACTGTTTTTT	CATSRGNRGRDKANEKLFF
.	TRBV19	.	TRBJ2-2	TGTGCCAGTCAAAGGGGCACCGGGGAGCTGTTTTTT	CASQRGTGELFF
TRBD2	TRBV5-1	once	TRBJ2-3	TGCGCCAGCAGCTCTGGGACTAGCGGGCTTAGCACAGATACGCAGTATTTT	CASSSGTSGLSTDTQYF
.	TRBV15	.	TRBJ1-4	TGTGCCACCAGCAGACAGACAGTGAGGAATGAAAAACTGTTTTTT	CATSRQTVRNEKLFF
TRBD1	TRBV29-1	.	TRBJ2-7	TGCAGCGTTCGTGGGACAGAGAGCTCCTACGAGCAGTACTTC	CSVRGTESSYEQYF
TRBD2	TRBV7-3	.	TRBJ2-3	TGTGCCAGCAGCTTCTCGGGACTAGCATCAGATACGCAGTATTTT	CASSFSGLASDTQYF
.	TRBV10-3	few	TRBJ1-1	TGTGCCATCAGTGATGATCTAGGGGCGGACACTGAAGCTTTCTTT	CAISDDLGADTEAFF
.	TRBV7-5	.	TRBJ2-7	TGTGCCAGAAGCTCTAATCCGCGGGGAAAAGGGGAGTACTTC	CARSSNPRGKGEYF
.	TRBV19	once	TRBJ1-4	TGTGCCAGTAGTATCGCAGGGGTTGGTGAAAAACTGTTTTTT	CASSIAGVGEKLFF
.	TRBV28	.	TRBJ1-4	TGTGCCAGCAGTTTGTTGGCCCCAGGGACTCCTAATGAAAAACTGTTTTTT	CASSLLAPGTPNEKLFF
.	TRBV6-5	.	TRBJ1-6	TGTGCCAGCAGATCAGACAGGTTTAATTCACCCCTCCACTTT	CASRSDRFNSPLHF
TRBD1	TRBV11-3	.	TRBJ2-5	TGTGCCAGCAGTCCCGGGACAGGGAACCAAGAGACCCAGTACTTC	CASSPGTGNQETQYF
TRBD1	TRBV5-1	once	TRBJ2-1	TGCGCCAGCAGCTTGGTCGCGACAGGGCTTTACAATGAGCAGTTCTTC	CASSLVATGLYNEQFF
.	TRBV6-4	.	TRBJ1-2	TGTGCCAGCAGTATAGCCCGAGAATTTAACTATGGCTACACCTTC	CASSIAREFNYGYTF
.	TRBV7-2	.	TRBJ2-7	TGTGCCAGCAGCCCAGGGGAGCGGCTGCTTCAGTCCTACGAGCAGTACTTC	CASSPGERLLQSYEQYF
.	TRBV5-5	.	TRBJ1-4	TGTGCCAGCAGCTTGCAGGGGAGAGGAAGAAGTGAAAAACTGTTTTTT	CASSLQGRGRSEKLFF
.	TRBV28	.	TRBJ1-1	TGTGCCAGCAGTTTACCCGGCAGGGCCGGAATGAACACTGAAGCTTTCTTT	CASSLPGRAGMNTEAFF
TRBD1	TRBV5-1	few	TRBJ1-1	TGCGCCAGCAGGTGGACAGGGGTAAACACTGAAGCTTTCTTT	CASRWTGVNTEAFF